A single sample gave rise to the 25 T cell receptor beta chains below, sequenced in a study of identical twins. TCRdb re-analysed the 5' RACE reads in MiXCR, keeping a single row per CDR3 protein. This sample has about 790,000 distinct CDR3 sequences; 15% to 20% occur once, and the top ten carry about an eighth. The sample also formed part of further work on T cells expressing NK-cell markers.

The sample consisted of PBMCs. These receptors all stem from a woman aged 18-29 years in good health.

The rearrangement joins TRBV20-1 to TRBJ1-2, with 7 bases identical to TRBD1. CDR1 and CDR2 (germline): DFQATT, SNEGSKA (reference sequence). The CDR3 is made up of 13 amino acids. Trimming removed 4 bases from V and 4 bases from J; junction bases left unmatched: 6. In DNA, the CDR3 is TGCAGTGCTATCAGACAGGGAGTCTATGGCTACACCTTC. Its translation is CSAIRQGVYGYTF.

The chain recombines TRBV3-1 with TRBJ2-2; a possible D gene is TRBD2 (6 bases). Between the trimmed V and J ends, which lost 0 bases and 1 base, there was a span of 9 bases. In germline, CDR1 is LGHDT, CDR2 YNNKEL (reference sequence). CDR3 length: 16 amino acids. CDR3 in DNA: TGTGCCAGCAGCCAAGAAGGACTATTGAACACCGGGGAGCTGTTTTTT. Protein sequence: CASSQEGLLNTGELFF.

The chain has TRBV20-1 and TRBJ1-1, with D possibly matching TRBD1 (5 bases). The length of the CDR3 is 14 residues. Germline V CDR1 and CDR2: DFQATT, SNEGSKA (reference sequence). V was shortened by 7 bases and J by 5 bases, with 20 bases between the two germline ends. The CDR3 loop is CSGRRGPRRTEAFF. CDR3 in DNA: TGCAGTGGCAGGAGGGGCCCCAGGCGGACTGAAGCTTTCTTT.

The table lists this clonotype with a few counts. The J gene is TRBJ2-4, the V gene TRBV3-1, with D hard to call. Trimming took 5 bases from V and 2 from J, leaving 19 bases between them. The CDR3 is made up of 17 amino acids. Germline CDR1 and CDR2: LGHDT and YNNKEL (reference sequence). In DNA form, the CDR3 reads TGTGCCAGCAGCTCTCCCGGAAAGGCTAATTCCAAAAACATTCAGTACTTC. Translation gives CASSSPGKANSKNIQYF.

The chain combines TRBV6-1 with TRBJ2-2; the match to TRBD2 covers 7 bases. CDR3 size: 15 residues. J gave up 8 bases and V 2 bases, and 8 bases lay outside the gene matches. The germline V gene has CDR1 MNHNS and CDR2 SASEGT. This CDR3 reads CASSEMRLAAGELFF. Written as DNA, the CDR3 is TGTGCCAGCAGTGAAATGCGACTAGCCGCGGGGGAGCTGTTTTTT.

This clonotype occurred a few times. The J gene is TRBJ2-7, the V gene TRBV6-1; D possibly corresponds to TRBD1 (6 bases). The CDR3 is made up of 13 amino acids. The germline V gene has CDR1 MNHNS and CDR2 SASEGT. Trimming took 6 bases from V and 7 from J, leaving 16 bases between them. DNA for the CDR3: TGTGCCAGCAGCGTACCAGGGGCAGGGGAGCAGTACTTC. This gives the protein CASSVPGAGEQYF.

The rearrangement links TRBV10-3 to TRBJ2-7; D is perhaps TRBD1 or TRBD2 (5 bases each). The CDR3 loop spans 13 amino acids. Trimming removed 3 bases at V and 3 bases at J, with 9 bases between. Germline CDR1 ENHRY, CDR2 SYGVKD. As DNA, the CDR3 is TGTGCCATCAGTGAAGGGACCGACTACGAGCAGTACTTC. This encodes CAISEGTDYEQYF.

This clonotype was counted ten times or more. This chain joins TRBV5-1 and TRBJ2-3, with 9 nucleotides matching TRBD2. The germline V gene has CDR1 SGHRS and CDR2 YFSETQ. The CDR3 contains 13 residues. V lost 9 bases to trimming and J lost 9 bases; unmatched junction nucleotides: 11. CDR3 nucleotide sequence: TGCGCCACCCATAGCGGGGGCGCTGGAACGCAGTATTTT. This encodes CATHSGGAGTQYF.

J is TRBJ1-1 and V is TRBV2; weak D call: TRBD1 (6 bases). CDR3 length equals 13 residues. CDR1 is SNHLY and CDR2 is FYNNEI in the germline V gene. The germline V and J ends were trimmed by 3 bases and 9 bases, with 14 bases remaining between them. The CDR3 region is CASSDIGGRKAFF. Written as DNA, the CDR3 is TGTGCCAGCAGTGACATCGGGGGCCGTAAAGCTTTCTTT.

This clonotype was found a few times. J is TRBJ1-1 and V is TRBV7-9, with 7 nucleotides matching TRBD1. This CDR3 is built from 15 residues. V was clipped by 5 bases and J by 0 bases; unmatched bases: 6. Germline CDR1 is SEHNR and CDR2 is FQNEAQ (reference sequence). This CDR3 is CASSPTGQVNTEAFF. The CDR3 DNA reads as TGTGCCAGCAGCCCAACAGGACAGGTGAACACTGAAGCTTTCTTT.

There are a few counts of this clonotype. The rearrangement uses TRBV9 and TRBJ2-1; D is unclear. The CDR3 runs to 13 residues. CDR1 and CDR2 (germline): SGDLS, YYNGEE. Trimming stripped 4 bases from V and 6 bases from J, with 11 bases between. CDR3 coding DNA: TGTGCCAGCAGCCCCCCAACTCGCAATGAGCAGTTCTTC. Translating gives CASSPPTRNEQFF.

In this sample, this clonotype turned up a few times. The chain employs TRBV20-1 and TRBJ1-2; D is ambiguous. Trimming shortened V by 4 bases and J by 3 bases, and 12 bases separated the two germline ends. CDR1 is DFQATT and CDR2 is SNEGSKA in the germline V gene (reference sequence). The CDR3 length is 13 residues. The CDR3 coding sequence is TGCAGTGCTAACGACGGTCGGGACTATGGCTACACCTTC. Its translation: CSANDGRDYGYTF.

This clonotype was observed a few times. V is TRBV20-1 and J is TRBJ2-7; D perhaps matches TRBD2 (7 bases). The CDR3 is 15 residues long. V shed 0 bases and J shed 3 bases, with 15 bases lying between them. The germline CDR1 and CDR2 sequences are DFQATT and SNEGSKA (reference sequence). CDR3 region: CSARDPRGANYEQYF. The CDR3 nucleotides are TGCAGTGCTAGAGACCCCCGGGGGGCGAACTACGAGCAGTACTTC.

The chain has TRBV20-1 and TRBJ1-1; TRBD1 matches at 9 bases. CDR3 length: 16 residues. V was pared by 6 bases and J by 1 base, with 12 bases of the junction left unmatched. CDR1 is DFQATT, CDR2 SNEGSKA, per germline (reference sequence). Here the CDR3 reads CSAGVGTGLANTEAFF. The CDR3 DNA follows: TGCAGTGCGGGCGTGGGGACAGGGCTTGCGAACACTGAAGCTTTCTTT.

The chain couples TRBV20-1 to TRBJ1-2, with TRBD1 matching over 10 bases. Germline V gene data show CDR1 as DFQATT and CDR2 as SNEGSKA (reference sequence). The V and J ends lost 6 bases and 1 base, in that order; junction bases with no gene match: 5. This CDR3 contains 14 residues. CDR3: CSARQGANNYGYTF. Written as DNA, the CDR3 is TGCAGTGCCCGACAGGGGGCAAATAACTATGGCTACACCTTC.

V usage is TRBV6-5 and J usage is TRBJ2-3; TRBD1 matches at 10 bases. The CDR3 sequence is 16 residues long. Trimming at V came to 2 bases and at J to 4 bases, leaving 6 bases not matched to a gene. CDR1 and CDR2 (germline): MNHEY, SVGAGI. The CDR3 DNA reads as TGTGCCAGCAGTTACCACTCCGGGACAGGGGCAGATACGCAGTATTTT. Protein: CASSYHSGTGADTQYF.

This clonotype was counted many times. The V and J genes are TRBV12-3 or TRBV12-4 and TRBJ2-2; D possibly uses TRBD1 or TRBD2 (5 bases each). The CDR3 loop spans 13 amino acids. V was pared by 5 bases and J by 7 bases, with 11 bases between. CDR3 sequence: CASSLRGGGELFF. CDR3 DNA sequence: TGTGCCAGCAGTCTGAGGGGTGGCGGGGAGCTGTTTTTT.

This clonotype was seen more than once but under ten times. The genes are TRBV10-3 and TRBJ2-5, with D possibly TRBD2 on 6 matching bases. Germline V CDR1 and CDR2: ENHRY, SYGVKD. CDR3 length: 13 amino acids. V shed 7 bases and J shed 4 bases, with 13 bases lying between them. The CDR3 here is CAIKPGLSETQYF. CDR3 sequence (DNA): TGTGCCATCAAACCGGGACTCTCAGAGACCCAGTACTTC.

The chain joins TRBV5-1 to TRBJ2-1; D possibly corresponds to TRBD2 (6 bases). Germline loops: CDR1 SGHRS, CDR2 YFSETQ. V dropped 4 bases and J dropped 3 bases, with 14 bases sitting between them. The CDR3 is 15 amino acids. CDR3 protein: CASSQEGSNYNEQFF. The CDR3 region has the DNA TGCGCCAGCAGCCAGGAGGGTAGCAACTACAATGAGCAGTTCTTC.

The chain recombines TRBV5-6 with TRBJ2-5; D unclear. V was shortened by 4 bases and J by 0 bases, with 13 bases between the two germline ends. Germline V gene data show CDR1 as SGHDT and CDR2 as YYEEEE. The length of the CDR3 is 15 residues. The chain's CDR3 is CASSGGQLYQETQYF. CDR3 coding DNA: TGTGCCAGCAGCGGCGGTCAACTATACCAAGAGACCCAGTACTTC.

This rearrangement joins TRBV29-1 to TRBJ2-7, with D hard to call. The V end was cut by 4 bases, the J end by 0 bases, with 7 bases between. Germline CDR1 reads SQVTM; CDR2 reads ANQGSEA. This CDR3 is built from 12 residues. For the CDR3, the DNA is TGCAGCGTTGGCCTCCTCTCCTACGAGCAGTACTTC. Its translation is CSVGLLSYEQYF.

V and J are TRBV10-3 and TRBJ1-6, with D possibly being TRBD1 (6 bases). Looked up from germline, CDR1 is ENHRY and CDR2 is SYGVKD. CDR3 length: 13 residues. The V and J ends lost 6 bases and 6 bases respectively, with 9 bases between them. CDR3 sequence: CAIRSDSNSPLHF. The CDR3 DNA sequence: TGTGCCATCAGATCGGACAGTAATTCACCCCTCCACTTT.

This clonotype has at least ten counts. The chain carries TRBV29-1 and TRBJ2-5, with 10 bases lining up with TRBD2. CDR1 is SQVTM and CDR2 is ANQGSEA in the germline V gene. This CDR3 is built from 15 residues. V trimming: 3 bases; J trimming: 5 bases; junction bases outside the gene matches: 9. CDR3 sequence reads: CSVDSSGGARETQYF. The DNA of the CDR3 is TGCAGCGTTGATAGCAGCGGGGGGGCTCGGGAGACCCAGTACTTC.

The chain links TRBV27 to TRBJ2-1; 11 bases match TRBD2. Losses at the gene ends were 4 bases for V and 4 bases for J; bases not matched to a gene: 6. This CDR3 region has 16 residues. From germline, CDR1 is MNHEY and CDR2 SMNVEV (reference sequence). The CDR3 spells CASSSPASGGYNEQFF. The CDR3 nucleotides read TGTGCCAGCAGTTCCCCCGCTAGCGGGGGGTACAATGAGCAGTTCTTC.

The J gene is TRBJ1-1, the V gene TRBV10-2; D is unresolved. Germline lookup yields CDR1 WSHSY and CDR2 SAAADI. The CDR3 runs to 10 residues. Trimming removed 8 bases from V and 9 bases from J, with 10 bases in between. The chain's CDR3 is CASWDFKAFF. CDR3 DNA sequence: TGCGCCAGCTGGGATTTTAAAGCTTTCTTT.